The clone carrying this TCR beta chain came up many times. As yet, its antigen is unknown. This sample includes further DNA sequences coding for the same CDR3. This record comes from a study of beta chain features in type 1 diabetes. Study-wide points: Among all four CD4+ subsets, Type 1 diabetes patients had TCRB CDR3s that were moderately but significantly shorter. TCRB repertoires of naive, central memory and Treg cells appeared more similar among patients than among healthy donors.

Trimming left V 0 bases short and J 6 bases short, with 1 base between. The length of the CDR3 is 11 residues. Germline assignment: CDR1 SEHNR and CDR2 FQNEAQ (reference sequence). In total, each donor contributed a single heparinised blood draw that averaged about 120 mL. Based on CD45RO/CCR7/CD25/CD127/CD95/CD27, CD4+ regulatory, stem cell-like memory, naive and central memory cells were sorted. Sequencing targeted expressed TCRB transcripts, as all isolated RNA had been reverse transcribed. The assay was immunoSEQ multiplex PCR, and TCRdb's table has in-frame clones only and misses some. Among about 700,000 clones listed, around an eighth were seen once.

This sequence joins TRBV7-9 and TRBJ2-3; D remains unclear. Sequenced input: naive CD4+ T cells from blood. The TCR comes from a man between 18 and 35 years old with type 1 diabetes. The CDR3 reads CASSLADTQYF. The CDR3 coding sequence is TGTGCCAGCAGCTTAGCGGATACGCAGTATTTT. The complete variable domain, with remaining parts taken from reference TRBV7-9 and TRBJ2-3, reads DTGVSQNPRHKITKRGQNVTFRCDPISEHNRLYWYRQTLGQGPEFLTYFQNEAQLEKSRLLSDRFSAERPKGSFSTLEIQRTEQGDSAMYLCASSLADTQYFGPGTRLTVL.